The following is a T cell receptor beta chain sequence with its context. The data originate from a study of blood T cell repertoires in COVID-19. About the study: Collection of acute and convalescent COVID-19 samples took place in the United States, Italy and Spain. The analysed material was cDNA or gDNA that came from T cells, B-cell-depleted T cells, or PBMCs.

V shed 10 bases and J 4 bases; nucleotides not matched to a gene: 5. CDR1 LNHDA and CDR2 SQIVND come from the germline V gene (reference sequence). CDR3 length: 12 amino acids. Participants were aged 18 to 89 years from around 25 US areas. Original processing methods: Reference gene primer amplification gave nucleated cell count estimates. TCRdb's copy holds only in-frame clones and misses some; the assay was immunoSEQ multiplex PCR. That table gives V, J and clone size, and the DNA gave D and trimming. Found here are approximately 210,000 clones, 70% to 90% of them singletons; the top ten hold approximately 14%.

The V call is TRBV19, the J call TRBJ1-2; 8 bases are a match to TRBD1. This TCR was recovered from a woman aged 50 to 60 with acute COVID-19. The specimen was PBMCs or T cells enriched from blood (not recorded which). CDR3 residues: CATLGQVYGYTF. The CDR3 nucleotides read TGTGCCACTCTGGGACAGGTCTATGGCTACACCTTC.